These T cell receptor beta chains were read from a single sample in a study of cutaneous CD30+ T cell lymphoproliferative disorder and hepatitis E. Sequenced by immunoSEQ multiplex PCR; TCRdb stores in-frame clones only, minus some. The sample shows 6,500 to 9,500 clones, roughly 70% of them seen only once. The sample consisted of blood. The receptors here all came from a human donor with a cutaneous T cell lymphoproliferative disorder associated with hepatitis E virus. CDR3s include the opening cysteine and the closing phenylalanine or tryptophan. D genes are given only for firm matches. Only part of the rows carry a size: once, few, many, or a class if the clone is expanded.

d_gene: -; abundance: few; j_gene: TRBJ2-2; v_gene: TRBV7-9; CDR3nt: TGTGCCAGCACCACCATCTTCAACACCGGGGAGCTGTTTTTT; CDR3aa: CASTTIFNTGELFF
d_gene: TRBD1; abundance: few; j_gene: TRBJ1-1; v_gene: TRBV5-1; CDR3nt: TGCGCCAGCAGCCTACCGGGACAGACGTCGCTCACTGAAGCTTTCTTT; CDR3aa: CASSLPGQTSLTEAFF
d_gene: -; abundance: -; j_gene: TRBJ1-4; v_gene: TRBV4-3; CDR3nt: TGCGCCAGCAGCCCAGGCTTCGAGGCTAATGAAAAACTGTTTTTT; CDR3aa: CASSPGFEANEKLFF
d_gene: -; abundance: -; j_gene: TRBJ2-2; v_gene: TRBV4-3; CDR3nt: TGCGCCAGCAGCGAGGCTTTCCGCGGCGGGGAGCTGTTTTTT; CDR3aa: CASSEAFRGGELFF
d_gene: -; abundance: -; j_gene: TRBJ1-5; v_gene: TRBV15; CDR3nt: TGTGCCACCAGCAGAGACAATCAGCCCCAGCATTTT; CDR3aa: CATSRDNQPQHF
d_gene: -; abundance: few; j_gene: TRBJ1-2; v_gene: TRBV28; CDR3nt: TGTGCCAGCAGTTTAGGAAGGGGCCTAAACTATGGCTACACCTTC; CDR3aa: CASSLGRGLNYGYTF
d_gene: TRBD1; abundance: -; j_gene: TRBJ2-1; v_gene: TRBV2; CDR3nt: TGTGCCATCAACCCCCGGGACAGATTCAATGAGCAGTTCTTC; CDR3aa: CAINPRDRFNEQFF
d_gene: TRBD2; abundance: -; j_gene: TRBJ2-5; v_gene: TRBV5-1; CDR3nt: TGCGCCAGCAGCTTGGTGCCGAGCGGGGGTGCCCAAGAGACCCAGTACTTC; CDR3aa: CASSLVPSGGAQETQYF
d_gene: -; abundance: -; j_gene: TRBJ2-1; v_gene: TRBV7-8; CDR3nt: TGTGCCAGCAGCCCATTATCACGTGAGAGGCATGAGCAGTTCTTC; CDR3aa: CASSPLSRERHEQFF
d_gene: -; abundance: -; j_gene: TRBJ1-4; v_gene: TRBV7-9; CDR3nt: TGTGCCAGCAGCCCGCGGACAGCCACTTCAACTAATGAAAAACTGTTTTTT; CDR3aa: CASSPRTATSTNEKLFF
d_gene: -; abundance: -; j_gene: TRBJ2-1; v_gene: TRBV19; CDR3nt: TGTGCCAGTAAACCTGTCGAGTCATACAATGAGCAGTTCTTC; CDR3aa: CASKPVESYNEQFF